Following are 10 T cell receptor beta chains from one sample sequenced in a study of CD8+CD57+ T cells in acquired aplastic anemia. CDR3 and TCR beta VDJ profiling relied on genomic DNA as the template. MiXCR was run by TCRdb on the reads, yielding one entry per CDR3 protein. The table includes roughly 86,000 distinct CDR3 sequences, more than 40% detected once. Sequencing was carried out using sorted CD4+, CD8+, or CD8+CD57+ T cells (not recorded which) from PBMCs. The receptors were gathered from a human donor in good health, serving as a control.

In its sample, this clonotype was seen many times. V and J are TRBV10-3 and TRBJ1-1; perhaps TRBD1 as D (5 bases). Trimming took off 0 bases at V and 1 base at J, with 9 bases between the two ends. The CDR3 is 15 amino acids. In germline, CDR1 is ENHRY, CDR2 SYGVKD. The CDR3 reads CAISESGRRNTEAFF. The CDR3 DNA sequence: TGTGCCATCAGTGAGTCGGGACGGAGGAACACTGAAGCTTTCTTT.

This clonotype was detected ten times or more. This chain links TRBV20-1 with TRBJ2-1; TRBD2 aligns across 8 bases. Germline-derived CDR1 and CDR2 are DFQATT and SNEGSKA (reference sequence). J was trimmed by 1 base and V by 8 bases; bases with no gene match: 1. This CDR3 spans 12 amino acids. CDR3 sequence reads: CSSGRSYNEQFF. CDR3 DNA sequence: TGCAGTAGCGGGAGATCCTACAATGAGCAGTTCTTC.

The J gene is TRBJ1-1, the V gene TRBV7-3, with D perhaps TRBD1 (5 bases). This CDR3 is 13 amino acids long. The germline V and J ends were trimmed by 4 bases and 0 bases, with 6 bases remaining between them. Germline V gene lookup returns CDR1 SGHTA and CDR2 FQGTGA. DNA for the CDR3: TGTGCCAGCAGCTGGGGGATGAACACTGAAGCTTTCTTT. It yields the protein CASSWGMNTEAFF. Using reference TRBV7-3 and TRBJ1-1 for the parts outside the CDR3, the full variable domain is GAGVSQTPSNKVTEKGKYVELRCDPISGHTALYWYRQSLGQGPEFLIYFQGTGAADDSGLPNDRFFAVRPEGSVSTLKIQRTERGDSAVYLCASSWGMNTEAFFGQGTRLTVV.

This clonotype was detected a few times. The rearrangement joins TRBV12-3 or TRBV12-4 to TRBJ1-3; D uncertain. CDR3 length equals 14 residues. V shed 6 bases and J shed 4 bases, with 13 bases lying between them. The CDR3 DNA reads TGTGCCAGCAGCCCCATGGGGTTCGGAAACACCATATATTTT. Amino acids: CASSPMGFGNTIYF.

The chain links TRBV9 to TRBJ2-3; 7 bases are shared with TRBD1. The CDR3 runs to 15 residues. Looked up from germline, CDR1 is SGDLS and CDR2 is YYNGEE. Trimming at V came to 4 bases and at J to 5 bases, leaving 10 bases not matched to a gene. The CDR3 bases are TGTGCCAGCAGCAGGGGGCCAGATCTTGGAGATACGCAGTATTTT. It yields the protein CASSRGPDLGDTQYF.

Comments on this clonotype: A read error is likely, as this CDR3 ends without the conserved phenylalanine or tryptophan. The chain carries TRBV14 and TRBJ1-1; D is possibly TRBD1 (5 bases). The CDR3 is made up of 14 amino acids. V lost 2 bases and J lost 1, with 8 bases in between. Germline CDR1 is SGHDN and CDR2 is FVKESK. CDR3 coding DNA: TGTGCCAGCAGCCAAAGTACAGGGAACACTGAAGCTTTCCTT. This translates into CASSQSTGNTEAFL.

V gene TRBV15 combines with J gene TRBJ2-1, with 10 bases aligning to TRBD1. Germline CDR1 LNHNV, CDR2 YYDKDF (reference sequence). Losses at the gene ends were 4 bases for V and 8 bases for J; bases not matched to a gene: 8. The CDR3 length is 15 residues. CDR3 coding DNA: TGTGCCACCAGCACTTCTGGGACAGGGGAGGATGAGCAGTTCTTC. It encodes CATSTSGTGEDEQFF.

This clonotype was seen once. The gene calls are TRBV2 and TRBJ2-1, with D maybe TRBD2 (6 bases). V was cut by 1 base and J by 6 bases, with 10 bases left in between. The germline CDR1 and CDR2 sequences are SNHLY and FYNNEI. The CDR3 loop spans 14 amino acids. This CDR3 is CASSEGASVNEQFF. In nucleotides, the CDR3 is TGTGCCAGCAGTGAAGGGGCTAGCGTCAATGAGCAGTTCTTC.

At least ten counts were recorded for this clonotype. The CDR3 DNA sequence: TGCAGCGCCGCCGGGACTAGCGGGGGCACTACTCAAGAGACCCAGTACTTC. Its protein is CSAAGTSGGTTQETQYF. J is TRBJ2-5 and V is TRBV29-1; 14 nucleotides align to TRBD2. The V and J ends lost 7 bases and 2 bases, in that order; junction bases with no gene match: 12. Germline loops: CDR1 SQVTM, CDR2 ANQGSEA. This CDR3 has 17 amino acids.

Comment on this clonotype: One junction end disagrees with the germline gene, perhaps due to a read error. This CDR3 reads CANSPPSAETQYF. CDR3 in DNA: TGTGCCAACAGTCCCCCCAGCGCGGAGACCCAGTACTTC. The chain uses TRBV25-1 and TRBJ2-5, with unresolved D. The CDR3 length is 13 residues. Germline CDR1 is MGHDK and CDR2 is SYGVNS.